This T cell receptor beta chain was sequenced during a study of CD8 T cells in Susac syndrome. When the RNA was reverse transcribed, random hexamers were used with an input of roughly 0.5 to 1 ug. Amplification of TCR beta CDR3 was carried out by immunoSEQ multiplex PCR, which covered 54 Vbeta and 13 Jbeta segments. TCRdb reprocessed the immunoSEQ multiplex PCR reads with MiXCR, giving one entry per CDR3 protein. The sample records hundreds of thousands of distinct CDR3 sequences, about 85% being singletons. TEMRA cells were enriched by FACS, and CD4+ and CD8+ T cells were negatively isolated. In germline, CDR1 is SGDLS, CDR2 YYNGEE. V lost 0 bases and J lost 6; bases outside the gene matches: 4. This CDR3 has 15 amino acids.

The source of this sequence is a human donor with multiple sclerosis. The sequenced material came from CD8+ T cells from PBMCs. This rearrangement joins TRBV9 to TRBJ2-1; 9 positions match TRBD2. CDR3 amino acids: CASSVDGLAPNEQFF. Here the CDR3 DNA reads TGTGCCAGCAGCGTAGATGGACTAGCGCCCAATGAGCAGTTCTTC.